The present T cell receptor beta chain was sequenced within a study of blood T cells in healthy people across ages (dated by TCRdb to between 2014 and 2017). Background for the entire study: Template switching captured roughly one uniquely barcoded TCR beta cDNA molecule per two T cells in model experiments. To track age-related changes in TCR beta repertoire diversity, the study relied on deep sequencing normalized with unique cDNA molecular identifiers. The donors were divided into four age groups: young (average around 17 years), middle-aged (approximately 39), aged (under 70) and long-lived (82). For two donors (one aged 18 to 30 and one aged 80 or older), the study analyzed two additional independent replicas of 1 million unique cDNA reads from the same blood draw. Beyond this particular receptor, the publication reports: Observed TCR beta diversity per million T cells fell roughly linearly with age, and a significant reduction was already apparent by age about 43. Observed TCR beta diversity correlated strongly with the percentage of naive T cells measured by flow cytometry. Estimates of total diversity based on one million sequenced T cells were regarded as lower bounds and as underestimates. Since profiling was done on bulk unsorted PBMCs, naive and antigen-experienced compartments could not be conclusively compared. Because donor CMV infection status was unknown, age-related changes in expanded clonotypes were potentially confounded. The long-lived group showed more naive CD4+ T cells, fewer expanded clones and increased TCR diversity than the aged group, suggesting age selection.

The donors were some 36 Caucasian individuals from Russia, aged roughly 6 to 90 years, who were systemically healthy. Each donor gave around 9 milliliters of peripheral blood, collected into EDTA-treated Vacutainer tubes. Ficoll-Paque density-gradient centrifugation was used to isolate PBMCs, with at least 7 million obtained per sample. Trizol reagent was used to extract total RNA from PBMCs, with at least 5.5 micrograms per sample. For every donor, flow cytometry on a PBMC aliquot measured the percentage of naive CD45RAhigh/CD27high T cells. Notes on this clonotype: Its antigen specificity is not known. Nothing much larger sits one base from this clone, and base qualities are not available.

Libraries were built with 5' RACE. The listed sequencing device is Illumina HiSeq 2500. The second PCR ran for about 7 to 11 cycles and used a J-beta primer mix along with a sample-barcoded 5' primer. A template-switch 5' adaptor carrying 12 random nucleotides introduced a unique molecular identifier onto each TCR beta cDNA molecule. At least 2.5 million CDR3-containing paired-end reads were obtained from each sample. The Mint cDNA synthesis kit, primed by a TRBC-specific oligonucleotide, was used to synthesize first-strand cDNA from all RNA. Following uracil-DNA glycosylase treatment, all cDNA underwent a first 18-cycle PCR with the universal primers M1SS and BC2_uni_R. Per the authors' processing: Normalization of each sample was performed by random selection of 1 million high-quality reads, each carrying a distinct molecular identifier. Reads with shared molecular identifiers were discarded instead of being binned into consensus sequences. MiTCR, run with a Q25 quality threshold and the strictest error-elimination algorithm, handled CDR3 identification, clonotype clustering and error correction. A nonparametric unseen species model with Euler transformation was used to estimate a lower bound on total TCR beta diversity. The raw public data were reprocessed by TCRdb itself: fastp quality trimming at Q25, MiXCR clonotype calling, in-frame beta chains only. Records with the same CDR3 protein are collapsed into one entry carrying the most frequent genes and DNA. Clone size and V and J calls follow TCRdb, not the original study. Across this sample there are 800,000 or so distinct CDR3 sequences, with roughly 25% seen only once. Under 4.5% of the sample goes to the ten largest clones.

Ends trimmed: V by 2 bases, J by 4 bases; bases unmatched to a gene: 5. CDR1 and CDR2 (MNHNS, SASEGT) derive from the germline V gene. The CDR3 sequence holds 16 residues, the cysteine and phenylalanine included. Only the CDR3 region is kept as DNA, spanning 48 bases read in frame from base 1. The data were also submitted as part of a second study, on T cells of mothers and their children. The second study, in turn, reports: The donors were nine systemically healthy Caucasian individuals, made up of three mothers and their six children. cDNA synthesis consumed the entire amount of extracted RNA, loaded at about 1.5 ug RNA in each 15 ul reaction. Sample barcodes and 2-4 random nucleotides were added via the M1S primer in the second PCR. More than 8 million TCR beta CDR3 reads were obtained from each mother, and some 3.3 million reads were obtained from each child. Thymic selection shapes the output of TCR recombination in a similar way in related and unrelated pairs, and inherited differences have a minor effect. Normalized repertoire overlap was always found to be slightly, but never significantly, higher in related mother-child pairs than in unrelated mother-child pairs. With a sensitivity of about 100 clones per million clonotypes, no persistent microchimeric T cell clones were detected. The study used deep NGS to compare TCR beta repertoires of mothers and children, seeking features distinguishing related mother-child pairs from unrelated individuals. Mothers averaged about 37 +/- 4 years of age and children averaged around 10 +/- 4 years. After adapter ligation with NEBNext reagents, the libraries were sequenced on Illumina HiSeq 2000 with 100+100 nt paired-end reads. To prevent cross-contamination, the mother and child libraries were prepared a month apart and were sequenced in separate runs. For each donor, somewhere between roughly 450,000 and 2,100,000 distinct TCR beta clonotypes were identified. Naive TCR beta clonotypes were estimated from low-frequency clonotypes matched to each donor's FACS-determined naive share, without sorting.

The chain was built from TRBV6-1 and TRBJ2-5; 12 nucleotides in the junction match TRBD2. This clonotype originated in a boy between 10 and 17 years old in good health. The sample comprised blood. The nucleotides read TGTGCCAGCAGTGAAACGGGACTAGCGGGTGGAGAGACCCAGTACTTC. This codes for CASSETGLAGGETQYF.